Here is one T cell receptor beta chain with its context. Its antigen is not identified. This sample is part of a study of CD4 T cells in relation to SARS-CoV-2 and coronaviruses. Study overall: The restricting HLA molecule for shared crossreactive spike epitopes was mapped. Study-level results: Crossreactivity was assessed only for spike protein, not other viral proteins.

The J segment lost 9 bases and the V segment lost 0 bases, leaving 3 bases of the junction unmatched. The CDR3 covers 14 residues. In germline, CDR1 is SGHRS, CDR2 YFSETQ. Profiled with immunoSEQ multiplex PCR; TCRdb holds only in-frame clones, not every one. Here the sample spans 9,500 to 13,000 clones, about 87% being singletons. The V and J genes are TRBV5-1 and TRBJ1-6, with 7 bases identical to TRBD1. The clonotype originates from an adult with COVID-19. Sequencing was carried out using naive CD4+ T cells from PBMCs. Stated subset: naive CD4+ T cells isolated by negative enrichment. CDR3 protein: CASSLATGVSPLHF. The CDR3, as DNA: TGCGCCAGCAGCTTGGCCACAGGGGTTTCACCCCTCCACTTT.